This T cell receptor beta chain was recorded in a study of T cell repertoires in ileal Crohn's disease. Findings and limits, study-wide: Every patient over 26.8% clonality showed endoscopic recurrence. High-frequency clones were more common in sorted CD8 than CD4 cells. Clonal expansions were more frequent in active smokers than non-smokers at surgery.

The germline gives CDR1 SGHDT, CDR2 YYEEEE. The junction had 6 bases not matched to a gene; V was cut back by 0 bases and J by 9 bases. The CDR3 length is 15 residues. On this clone: What it recognizes is unknown.

TCRB immunosequencing input was five hundred nanograms of biopsy DNA per sample. The assay was immunoSEQ multiplex PCR, and TCRdb's table has in-frame clones only and misses some. This table holds around 5,200 clones, about four fifths found once. Material: ileal tissue. The clonotype originates from an adult with Crohn's disease. This chain joins TRBV5-6 and TRBJ1-6; 7 nucleotides line up with TRBD1. CDR3 nucleotides: TGTGCCAGCAGCTTGGGGGACAGCCGAACTTCACCCCTCCACTTT. The encoded protein is CASSLGDSRTSPLHF.